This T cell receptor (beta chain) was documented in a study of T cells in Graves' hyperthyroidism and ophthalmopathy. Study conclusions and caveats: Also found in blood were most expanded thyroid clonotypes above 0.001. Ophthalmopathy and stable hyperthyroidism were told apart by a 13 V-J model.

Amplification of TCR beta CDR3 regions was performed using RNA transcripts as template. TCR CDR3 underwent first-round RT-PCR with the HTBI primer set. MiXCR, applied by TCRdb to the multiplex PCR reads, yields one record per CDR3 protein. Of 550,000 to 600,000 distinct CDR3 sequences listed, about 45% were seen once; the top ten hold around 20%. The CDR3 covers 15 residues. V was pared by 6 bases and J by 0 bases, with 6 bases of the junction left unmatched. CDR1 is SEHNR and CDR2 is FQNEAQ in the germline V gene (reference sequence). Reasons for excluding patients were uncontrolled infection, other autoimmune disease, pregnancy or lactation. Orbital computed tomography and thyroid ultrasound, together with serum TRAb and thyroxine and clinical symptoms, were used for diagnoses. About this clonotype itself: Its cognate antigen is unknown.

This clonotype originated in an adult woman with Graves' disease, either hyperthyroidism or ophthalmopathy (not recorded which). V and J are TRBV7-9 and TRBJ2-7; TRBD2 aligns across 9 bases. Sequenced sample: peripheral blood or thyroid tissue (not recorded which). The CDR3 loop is CASSAGTSLSYEQYF. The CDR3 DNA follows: TGTGCCAGCAGTGCGGGGACTAGCCTCTCCTACGAGCAGTACTTC. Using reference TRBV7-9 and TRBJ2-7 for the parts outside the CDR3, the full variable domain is DTGVSQNPRHKITKRGQNVTFRCDPISEHNRLYWYRQTLGQGPEFLTYFQNEAQLEKSRLLSDRFSAERPKGSFSTLEIQRTEQGDSAMYLCASSAGTSLSYEQYFGPGTRLTVT.